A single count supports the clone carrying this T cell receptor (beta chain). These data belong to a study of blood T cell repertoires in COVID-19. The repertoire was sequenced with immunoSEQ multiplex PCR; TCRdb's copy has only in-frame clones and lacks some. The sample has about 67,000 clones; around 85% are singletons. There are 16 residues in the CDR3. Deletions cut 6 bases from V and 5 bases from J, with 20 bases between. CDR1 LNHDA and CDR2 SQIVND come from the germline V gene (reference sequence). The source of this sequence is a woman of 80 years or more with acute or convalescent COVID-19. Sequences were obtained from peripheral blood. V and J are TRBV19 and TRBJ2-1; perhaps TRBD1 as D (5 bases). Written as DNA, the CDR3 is TGTGCCAGTAGAGAGTTTGGGGCACCCGGAAACAATGAGCAGTTCTTC. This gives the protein CASREFGAPGNNEQFF.